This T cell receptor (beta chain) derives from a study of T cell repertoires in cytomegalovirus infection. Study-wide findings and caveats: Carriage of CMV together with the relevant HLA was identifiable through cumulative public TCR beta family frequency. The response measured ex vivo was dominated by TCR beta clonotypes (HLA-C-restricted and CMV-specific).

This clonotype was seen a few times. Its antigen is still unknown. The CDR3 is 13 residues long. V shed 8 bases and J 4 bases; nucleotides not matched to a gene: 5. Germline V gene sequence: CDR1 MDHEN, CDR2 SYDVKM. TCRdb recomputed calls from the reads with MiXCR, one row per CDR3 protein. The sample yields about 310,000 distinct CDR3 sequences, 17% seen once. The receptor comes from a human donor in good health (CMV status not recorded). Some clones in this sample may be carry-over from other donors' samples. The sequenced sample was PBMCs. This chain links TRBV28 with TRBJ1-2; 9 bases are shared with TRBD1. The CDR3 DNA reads TGTGCCAGCGAACGACAGGGGGTCTATGGCTACACCTTC. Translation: CASERQGVYGYTF.